The TCR beta chain described here comes from a study of blood T cell repertoires in COVID-19. Across the whole study: Acute and convalescent COVID-19 specimens originated in the United States, Italy and Spain. In each case, the material was cDNA or gDNA derived from T cells, B-cell-depleted T cells, or PBMCs.

Methods used by the authors: Amplified reference gene primers provided the basis for estimating nucleated cell counts. The table came from immunoSEQ multiplex PCR; TCRdb's copy has only in-frame clones and leaves some out. V, J and clone size are taken as reported in that table, and D and trimming were inferred from the DNA itself. The table has more than 80,000 clones, less than 90% seen once. This CDR3 spans 15 amino acids. V was clipped by 3 bases and J by 6 bases, with 17 bases between them. Per the germline V gene, CDR1 is SGHTA and CDR2 is FQGNSA. The sequencing sample was made of peripheral blood. This receptor was taken from a man at least 80 years old with acute or convalescent COVID-19. The chain couples TRBV7-2 to TRBJ1-1; D is perhaps TRBD1 (6 bases). DNA of the CDR3: TGTGCCAGCAGCTTCACAGGGTTCCGGTCTGCTGAAGCTTTCTTT. This encodes CASSFTGFRSAEAFF.